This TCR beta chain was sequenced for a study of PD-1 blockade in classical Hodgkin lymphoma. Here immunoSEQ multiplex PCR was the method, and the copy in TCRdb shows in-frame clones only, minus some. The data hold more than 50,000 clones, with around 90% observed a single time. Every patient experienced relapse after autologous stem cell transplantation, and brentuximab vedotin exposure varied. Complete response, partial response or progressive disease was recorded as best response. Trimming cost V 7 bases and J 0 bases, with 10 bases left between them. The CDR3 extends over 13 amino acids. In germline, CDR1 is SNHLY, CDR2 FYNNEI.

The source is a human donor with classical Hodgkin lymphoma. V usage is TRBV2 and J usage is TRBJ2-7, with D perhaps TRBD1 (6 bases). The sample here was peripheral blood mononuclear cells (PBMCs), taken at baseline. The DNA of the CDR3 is TGTGCCAGCAAGGTGGACAGCTCCTACGAGCAGTACTTC. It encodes CASKVDSSYEQYF.